This T cell receptor (beta chain) was found in a study of T cell responses to AZD1222 COVID-19 vaccine. Looked up from germline, CDR1 is MNHEY and CDR2 is SVGAGI. J gave up 8 bases and V 8 bases, and 4 bases lay outside the gene matches. The CDR3 contains 13 residues. Profiling relied on immunoSEQ multiplex PCR, and the TCRdb table lists in-frame clones only, not all of them. This table has about 100,000 clones, more than 70% appearing once. Turning to this clone: What it recognizes is unknown.

General study findings and limits: Donors, mostly white British, included more females; clonal diversity was possibly underestimated. Among spike-specific TCRs, nearly half reportedly target unmutated variant regions. Spike-specific TCR breadth and depth both grew after two AZD1222 doses.

This receptor was identified in an adult in good health. J is TRBJ1-4 and V is TRBV6-5, with 11 bases fitting TRBD1. Here the sequenced sample was peripheral blood, taken on day 0 of AZD1222 vaccination. CDR3 sequence: CASFGQGAEKLFF. As DNA, the CDR3 is TGTGCCAGCTTTGGACAGGGGGCGGAAAAACTGTTTTTT.